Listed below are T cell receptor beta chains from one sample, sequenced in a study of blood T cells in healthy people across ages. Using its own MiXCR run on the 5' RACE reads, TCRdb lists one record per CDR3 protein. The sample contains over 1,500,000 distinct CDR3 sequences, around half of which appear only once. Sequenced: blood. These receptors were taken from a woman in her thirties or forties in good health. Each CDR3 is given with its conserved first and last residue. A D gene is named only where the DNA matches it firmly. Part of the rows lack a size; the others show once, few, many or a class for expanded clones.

CASGVEGGGYNEQFF	TGTGCCAGCGGCGTAGAGGGGGGGGGCTACAATGAGCAGTTCTTC	TRBV9	TRBJ2-1	-	-
CASRWDRGSYGYTF	TGTGCCAGCAGATGGGACAGGGGATCCTATGGCTACACCTTC	TRBV6-6	TRBJ1-2	few	TRBD1
CASSHAGSSTDTQYF	TGTGCCAGCAGCCACGCGGGGTCTAGCACAGATACGCAGTATTTT	TRBV7-3	TRBJ2-3	-	-
CASSLSQGTGGETQYF	TGTGCCAGCAGTTTATCCCAGGGGACAGGGGGCGAGACCCAGTACTTT	TRBV28	TRBJ2-5	few	TRBD1
CASSSPGQDSVEETQYF	TGCGCCAGCAGCTCCCCGGGACAGGACTCGGTGGAAGAGACCCAGTACTTC	TRBV5-1	TRBJ2-5	-	TRBD1
CASSLGGGAYQPQHF	TGTGCCAGCAGCCTGGGGGGGGGAGCATATCAGCCCCAGCATTTT	TRBV13	TRBJ1-5	-	-
CASSTNPRTASSYNEQFF	TGCGCCAGCAGCACGAACCCTCGGACCGCGAGCTCCTACAATGAGCAGTTCTTC	TRBV5-1	TRBJ2-1	-	-
CASRAGVLNNSPLHF	TGTGCCAGCAGGGCGGGGGTATTGAATAATTCACCCCTCCACTTT	TRBV12-3/TRBV12-4	TRBJ1-6	-	-
CASGSGGYSTDTQYF	TGTGCCAGCGGTAGCGGGGGGTACAGCACAGATACGCAGTATTTT	TRBV2	TRBJ2-3	-	TRBD2
CSGRSRDRAKNTEAFF	TGCAGTGGCCGATCACGGGACAGAGCTAAAAACACTGAAGCTTTCTTT	TRBV20-1	TRBJ1-1	once	TRBD1
CASSQDPGNSGYNEQFF	TGCGCCAGCAGCCAAGATCCCGGGAACAGCGGCTACAATGAGCAGTTCTTC	TRBV4-3	TRBJ2-1	-	-
CASSLVETVGTQYF	TGTGCCAGCAGCTTGGTCGAGACAGTAGGGACCCAGTACTTC	TRBV7-2	TRBJ2-5	few	-
CASSKGPCYTF	TGTGCCAGCAGCAAAGGACCGTGTTACACCTTC	TRBV21-1	TRBJ1-2	-	-
CSARVRDHGTQYF	TGCAGTGCAAGGGTCAGGGACCATGGGACCCAGTACTTC	TRBV20-1	TRBJ2-5	-	-
CASSQGTGGFGYEQYF	TGCGCCAGCAGCCAGGGTACAGGGGGCTTCGGCTACGAGCAGTACTTC	TRBV4-1	TRBJ2-7	-	TRBD1
CASSQDVQTLSGANVLTF	TGCGCCAGCAGCCAAGACGTCCAGACACTCTCTGGGGCCAACGTCCTGACTTTC	TRBV4-3	TRBJ2-6	few	-
CSAPNRGVATADTQYF	TGCAGTGCTCCGAACCGGGGGGTGGCCACGGCAGATACGCAGTATTTT	TRBV20-1	TRBJ2-3	-	TRBD2
CATSDPPGGRDTQYF	TGTGCCACCAGTGATCCCCCAGGGGGTAGAGATACGCAGTATTTT	TRBV24-1	TRBJ2-3	-	TRBD1
CASSSGSGTGAGMEQFF	TGCGCCAGCAGCTCGGGATCCGGGACAGGGGCTGGAATGGAGCAGTTCTTC	TRBV5-1	TRBJ2-1	once	TRBD1
CATSRDARGNAVGTHTF	TGTGCCACCAGCAGAGATGCCAGGGGCAACGCGGTGGGGACCCACACCTTC	TRBV15	TRBJ1-2	few	-
CASSKNDFQPQHF	TGTGCCAGCAGCAAGAATGATTTTCAGCCCCAGCATTTT	TRBV7-2	TRBJ1-5	-	-
CASRGAGGFVTQYF	TGTGCCAGCAGGGGAGCGGGGGGATTTGTGACCCAGTACTTC	TRBV6-5	TRBJ2-5	few	TRBD2
CASSSMTGVSSYEQYF	TGTGCCAGCAGTTCCATGACAGGGGTATCCTCCTACGAGCAGTACTTC	TRBV12-3/TRBV12-4	TRBJ2-7	few	TRBD1